This T cell receptor beta chain was retrieved from a study of identical twins. The CDR3 has 11 amino acids. Unmatched junction bases numbered 0, after V lost 8 bases and J lost 6 bases. Germline-derived CDR1 and CDR2 are SEHNR and FQNEAQ (reference sequence). TCRdb called the 5' RACE reads again in MiXCR, with one record for every CDR3 protein. Of about 900,000 distinct CDR3 sequences in the sample, 9% to 15% were seen once. This sample was also put to use in a study of yellow fever vaccine responses in identical twins.

The chain joins TRBV7-9 to TRBJ2-1, with TRBD1 matching 8 bases. Sequencing input: PBMCs. The receptor comes from a young woman in good health. The chain's CDR3 is CASGQGNEQFF. The CDR3 DNA follows: TGTGCCAGCGGACAGGGCAATGAGCAGTTCTTC.